This T cell receptor beta chain stems from a study of T cells in localized non-small cell lung cancer. The CDR3 consists of 14 residues. Germline lookup yields CDR1 SGHTA and CDR2 FQGNSA. V lost 5 bases and J lost 2, with 12 bases in between. Sequencing was performed with immunoSEQ multiplex PCR; in TCRdb, only in-frame clones are kept and a portion is missing. The repertoire holds about 82,000 clones, less than 85% seen once, with 15% to 20% in the top ten. The source of this sequence is a man aged 40-75 years with stage II squamous cell lung carcinoma. Material: PBMCs, obtained before any cancer treatment. This sequence joins TRBV7-2 and TRBJ1-2; maybe TRBD1 (5 bases). The CDR3, as DNA: TGTGCCAGCAGCCGATCAGGGTTAAACTATGGCTACACCTTC. This translates into CASSRSGLNYGYTF.